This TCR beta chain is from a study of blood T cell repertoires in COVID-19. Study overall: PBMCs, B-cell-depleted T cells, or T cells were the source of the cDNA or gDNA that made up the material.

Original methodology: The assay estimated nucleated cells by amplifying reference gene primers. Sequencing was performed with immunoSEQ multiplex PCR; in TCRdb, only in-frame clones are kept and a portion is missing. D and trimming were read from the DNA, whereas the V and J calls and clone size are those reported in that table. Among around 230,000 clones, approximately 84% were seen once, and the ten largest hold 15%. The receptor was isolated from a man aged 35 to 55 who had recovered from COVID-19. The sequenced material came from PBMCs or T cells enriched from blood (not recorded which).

The CDR3 coding sequence is TGTGCCAGCAGTCTCCCGGAGTACCAAGAGACCCAGTACTTC. Its translation: CASSLPEYQETQYF. This chain links TRBV3-1 (or the pseudogene TRBV3-2) with TRBJ2-5, with D uncertain. V lost 6 bases to trimming and J lost 0 bases, with 11 bases between them. Germline V lookup: CDR1 LGHDT, CDR2 YNNKEL (reference sequence). CDR3 length: 14 residues.